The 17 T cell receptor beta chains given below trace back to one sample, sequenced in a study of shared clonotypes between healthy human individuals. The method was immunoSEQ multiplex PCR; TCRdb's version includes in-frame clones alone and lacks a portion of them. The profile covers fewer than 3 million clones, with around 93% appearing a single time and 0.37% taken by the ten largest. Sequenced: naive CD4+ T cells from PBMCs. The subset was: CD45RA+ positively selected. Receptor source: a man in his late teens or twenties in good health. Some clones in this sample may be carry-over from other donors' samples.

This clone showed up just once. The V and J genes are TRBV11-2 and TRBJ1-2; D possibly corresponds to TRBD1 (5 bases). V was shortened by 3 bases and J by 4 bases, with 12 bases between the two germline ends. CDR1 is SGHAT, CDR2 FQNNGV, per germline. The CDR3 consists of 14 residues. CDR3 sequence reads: CASSFAGPRYGYTF. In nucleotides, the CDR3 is TGTGCCAGCAGCTTTGCAGGGCCGCGCTATGGCTACACCTTC.

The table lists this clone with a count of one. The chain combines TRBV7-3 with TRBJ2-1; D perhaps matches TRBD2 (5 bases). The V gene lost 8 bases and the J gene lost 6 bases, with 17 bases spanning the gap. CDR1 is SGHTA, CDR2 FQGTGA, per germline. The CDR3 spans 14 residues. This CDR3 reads CASGTPLASNEQFF. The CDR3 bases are TGTGCCAGCGGTACCCCTCTAGCTTCCAATGAGCAGTTCTTC.

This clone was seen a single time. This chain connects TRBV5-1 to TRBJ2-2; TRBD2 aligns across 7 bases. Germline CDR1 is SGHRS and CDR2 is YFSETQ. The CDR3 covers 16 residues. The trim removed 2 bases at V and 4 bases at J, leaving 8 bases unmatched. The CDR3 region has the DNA TGCGCCAGCAGCTTCCGGGAGGCCCGTGTCACCGGGGAGCTGTTTTTT. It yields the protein CASSFREARVTGELFF.

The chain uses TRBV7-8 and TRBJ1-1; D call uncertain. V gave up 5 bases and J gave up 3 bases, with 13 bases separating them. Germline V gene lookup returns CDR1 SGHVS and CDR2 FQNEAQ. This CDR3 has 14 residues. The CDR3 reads CASSPSRRDTEAFF. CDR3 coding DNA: TGTGCCAGCAGCCCAAGTCGGAGGGACACTGAAGCTTTCTTT.

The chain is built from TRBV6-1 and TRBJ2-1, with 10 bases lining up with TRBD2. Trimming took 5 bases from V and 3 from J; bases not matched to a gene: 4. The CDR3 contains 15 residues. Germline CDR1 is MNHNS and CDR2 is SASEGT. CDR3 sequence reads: CASSRLAGDYNEQFF. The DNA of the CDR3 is TGTGCCAGCAGTCGACTAGCGGGCGACTACAATGAGCAGTTCTTC.

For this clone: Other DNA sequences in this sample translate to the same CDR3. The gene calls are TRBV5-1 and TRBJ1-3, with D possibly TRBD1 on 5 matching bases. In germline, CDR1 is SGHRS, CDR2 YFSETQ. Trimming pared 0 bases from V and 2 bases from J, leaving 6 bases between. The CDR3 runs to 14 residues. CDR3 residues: CASSLGGAGNTIYF. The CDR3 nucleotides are TGCGCCAGCAGCTTGGGGGGCGCTGGAAACACCATATATTTT.

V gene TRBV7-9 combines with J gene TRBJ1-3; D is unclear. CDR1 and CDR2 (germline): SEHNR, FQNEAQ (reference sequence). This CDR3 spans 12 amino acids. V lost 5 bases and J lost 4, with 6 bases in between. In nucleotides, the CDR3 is TGTGCCAGCAGCGTGCAGGGAAACACCATATATTTT. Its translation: CASSVQGNTIYF. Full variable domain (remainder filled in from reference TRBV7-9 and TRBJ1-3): DTGVSQNPRHKITKRGQNVTFRCDPISEHNRLYWYRQTLGQGPEFLTYFQNEAQLEKSRLLSDRFSAERPKGSFSTLEIQRTEQGDSAMYLCASSVQGNTIYFGEGSWLTVV.

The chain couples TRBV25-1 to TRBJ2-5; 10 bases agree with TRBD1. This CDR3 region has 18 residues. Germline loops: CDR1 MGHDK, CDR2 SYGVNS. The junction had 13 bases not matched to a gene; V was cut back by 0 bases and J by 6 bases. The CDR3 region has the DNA TGTGCCAGCAGTGAATATTTGGTAGGGACAGGGGATTTCCAGACCCAGTACTTC. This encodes CASSEYLVGTGDFQTQYF.

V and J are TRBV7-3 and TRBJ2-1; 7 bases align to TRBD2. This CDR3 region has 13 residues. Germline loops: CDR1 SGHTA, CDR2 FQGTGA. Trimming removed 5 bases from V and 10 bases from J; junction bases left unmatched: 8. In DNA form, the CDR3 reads TGTGCCAGCAGCGGCGGGGGACGAGTGGAGCAGTTCTTC. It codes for CASSGGGRVEQFF.

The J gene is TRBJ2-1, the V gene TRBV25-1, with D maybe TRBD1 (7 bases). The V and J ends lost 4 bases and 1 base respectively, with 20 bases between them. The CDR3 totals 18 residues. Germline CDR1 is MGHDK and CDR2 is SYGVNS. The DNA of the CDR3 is TGTGCCAGCAGTGGGGGACCAGGGGGGCTTCCGTCCTACAATGAGCAGTTCTTC. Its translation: CASSGGPGGLPSYNEQFF.

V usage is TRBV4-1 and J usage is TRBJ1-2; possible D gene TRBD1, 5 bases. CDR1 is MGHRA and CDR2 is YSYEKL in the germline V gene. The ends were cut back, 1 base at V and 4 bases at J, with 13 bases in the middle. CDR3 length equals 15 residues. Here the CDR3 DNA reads TGCGCCAGCAGCCAAGCGAGAAGGGGCGGCTATGGCTACACCTTC. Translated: CASSQARRGGYGYTF.

CDR3 DNA: TGCGCCAGCAGCCCGCTGGGGGGGGAGGAGACCCAGTACTTC. Translating gives CASSPLGGEETQYF. The chain has TRBV5-1 and TRBJ2-5, with 7 bases aligning to TRBD2. This CDR3 region has 14 residues. Germline trimming cut 4 bases from V and 5 bases from J; bases unmatched to any gene: 8. Per the germline V gene, CDR1 is SGHRS and CDR2 is YFSETQ.

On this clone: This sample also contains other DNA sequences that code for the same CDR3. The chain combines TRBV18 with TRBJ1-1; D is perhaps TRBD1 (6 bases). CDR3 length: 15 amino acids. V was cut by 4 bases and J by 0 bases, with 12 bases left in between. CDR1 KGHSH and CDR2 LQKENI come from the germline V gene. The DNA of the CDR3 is TGTGCCAGCTCACTGGGACAAGCCATGAACACTGAAGCTTTCTTT. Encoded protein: CASSLGQAMNTEAFF.

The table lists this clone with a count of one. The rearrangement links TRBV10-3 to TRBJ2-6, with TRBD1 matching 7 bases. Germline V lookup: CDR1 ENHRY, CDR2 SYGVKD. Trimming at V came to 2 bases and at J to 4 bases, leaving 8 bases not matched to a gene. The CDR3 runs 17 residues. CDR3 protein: CAISEANRGSGANVLTF. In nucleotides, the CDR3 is TGTGCCATCAGTGAGGCGAACAGGGGCTCCGGGGCCAACGTCCTGACTTTC.

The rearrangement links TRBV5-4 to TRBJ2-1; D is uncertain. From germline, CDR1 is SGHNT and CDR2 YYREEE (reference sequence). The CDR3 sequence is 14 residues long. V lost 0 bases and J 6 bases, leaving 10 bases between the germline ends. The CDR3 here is CASSLVSVGNEQFF. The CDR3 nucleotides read TGTGCCAGCAGCTTGGTATCGGTAGGCAATGAGCAGTTCTTC.

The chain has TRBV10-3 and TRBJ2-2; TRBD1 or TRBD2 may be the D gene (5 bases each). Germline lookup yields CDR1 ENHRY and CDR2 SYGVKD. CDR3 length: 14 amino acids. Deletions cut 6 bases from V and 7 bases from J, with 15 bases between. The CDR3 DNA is TGTGCCATCAGAAGCCGGGACCTCGGCGGGGAGCTGTTTTTT. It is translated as CAIRSRDLGGELFF.

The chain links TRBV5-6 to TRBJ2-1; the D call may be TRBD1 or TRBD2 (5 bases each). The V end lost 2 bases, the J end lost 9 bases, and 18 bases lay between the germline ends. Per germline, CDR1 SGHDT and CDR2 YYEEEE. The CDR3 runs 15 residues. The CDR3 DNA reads TGTGCCAGCAGCTTACGCCCCGGGGCGGGCGGTGAGCAGTTCTTC. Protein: CASSLRPGAGGEQFF.